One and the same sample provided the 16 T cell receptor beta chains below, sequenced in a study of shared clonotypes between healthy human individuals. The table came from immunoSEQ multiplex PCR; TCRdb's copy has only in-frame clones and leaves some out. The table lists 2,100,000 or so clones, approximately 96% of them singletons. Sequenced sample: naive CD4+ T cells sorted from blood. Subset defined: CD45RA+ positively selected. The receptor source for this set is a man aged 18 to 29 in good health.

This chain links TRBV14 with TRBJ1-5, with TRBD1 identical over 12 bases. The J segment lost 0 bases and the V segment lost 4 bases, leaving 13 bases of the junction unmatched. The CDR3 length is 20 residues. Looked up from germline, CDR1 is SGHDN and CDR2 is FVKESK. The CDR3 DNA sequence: TGTGCCAGCAGCCGAGGGGACAGGGGGCCCTTAGTACGTAGCAATCAGCCCCAGCATTTT. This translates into CASSRGDRGPLVRSNQPQHF. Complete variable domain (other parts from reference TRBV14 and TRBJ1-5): EAGVTQFPSHSVIEKGQTVTLRCDPISGHDNLYWYRRVMGKEIKFLLHFVKESKQDESGMPNNRFLAERTGGTYSTLKVQPAELEDSGVYFCASSRGDRGPLVRSNQPQHFGDGTRLSIL.

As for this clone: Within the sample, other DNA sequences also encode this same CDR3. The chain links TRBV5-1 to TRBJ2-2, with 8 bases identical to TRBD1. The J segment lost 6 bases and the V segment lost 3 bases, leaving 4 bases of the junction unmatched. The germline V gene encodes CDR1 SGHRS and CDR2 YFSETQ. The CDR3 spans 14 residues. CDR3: CASSSRQGPGELFF. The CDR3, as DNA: TGCGCCAGCAGCTCCCGACAGGGGCCCGGGGAGCTGTTTTTT.

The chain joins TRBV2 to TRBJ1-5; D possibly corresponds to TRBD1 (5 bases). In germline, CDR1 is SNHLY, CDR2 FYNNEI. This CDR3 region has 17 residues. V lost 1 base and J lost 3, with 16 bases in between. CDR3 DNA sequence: TGTGCCAGCAGTGAAGTGGGTGACAGCTGGTACAATCAGCCCCAGCATTTT. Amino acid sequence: CASSEVGDSWYNQPQHF. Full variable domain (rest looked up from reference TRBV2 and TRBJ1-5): EPEVTQTPSHQVTQMGQEVILRCVPISNHLYFYWYRQILGQKVEFLVSFYNNEISEKSEIFDDQFSVERPDGSNFTLKIRSTKLEDSAMYFCASSEVGDSWYNQPQHFGDGTRLSIL.

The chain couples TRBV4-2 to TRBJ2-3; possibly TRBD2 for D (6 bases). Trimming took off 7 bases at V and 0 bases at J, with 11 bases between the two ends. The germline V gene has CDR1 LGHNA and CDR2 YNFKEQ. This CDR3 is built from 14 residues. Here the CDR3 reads CASTGAGSTDTQYF. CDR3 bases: TGTGCCAGCACCGGTGCGGGGAGCACAGATACGCAGTATTTT.

The CDR3 protein is CASNLGRSYGYTF. Written as DNA, the CDR3 is TGTGCCAGTAACCTGGGACGAAGCTATGGCTACACCTTC. J is TRBJ1-2 and V is TRBV19, with D maybe TRBD1 (5 bases). Per the germline V gene, CDR1 is LNHDA and CDR2 is SQIVND (reference sequence). The CDR3 sequence is 13 residues long. Trimming shortened V by 7 bases and J by 4 bases, and 13 bases separated the two germline ends.

CDR3 amino acids: CASRLAGNTGELFF. CDR3 coding DNA: TGTGCCTCCCGACTAGCGGGGAACACCGGGGAGCTGTTTTTT. This chain connects TRBV10-3 to TRBJ2-2, with TRBD2 matching 10 bases. The germline gives CDR1 ENHRY, CDR2 SYGVKD. The length of the CDR3 is 14 residues. The trim removed 11 bases at V and 1 base at J, leaving 4 bases unmatched.

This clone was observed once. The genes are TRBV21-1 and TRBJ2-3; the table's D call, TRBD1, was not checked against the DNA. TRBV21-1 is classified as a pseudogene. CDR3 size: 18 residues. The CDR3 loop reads CASSKTAGRNRSTDTQYF. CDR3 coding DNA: TGTGCCAGCAGCAAAACAGCCGGTAGGAATAGGAGCACAGATACGCAGTATTTT.

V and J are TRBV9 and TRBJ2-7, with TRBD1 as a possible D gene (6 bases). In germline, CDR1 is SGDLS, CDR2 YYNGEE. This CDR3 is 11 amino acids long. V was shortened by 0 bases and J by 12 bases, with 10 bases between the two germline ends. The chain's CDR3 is CASSVGDTLYF. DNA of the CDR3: TGTGCCAGCAGCGTAGGGGACACCTTGTACTTC.

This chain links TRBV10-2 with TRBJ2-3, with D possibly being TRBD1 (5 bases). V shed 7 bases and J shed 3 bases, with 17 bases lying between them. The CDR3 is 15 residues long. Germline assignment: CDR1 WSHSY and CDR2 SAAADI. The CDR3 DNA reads TGCGCCAGCATACGTCCGGACAAAGCGACAGATACGCAGTATTTT. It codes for CASIRPDKATDTQYF.

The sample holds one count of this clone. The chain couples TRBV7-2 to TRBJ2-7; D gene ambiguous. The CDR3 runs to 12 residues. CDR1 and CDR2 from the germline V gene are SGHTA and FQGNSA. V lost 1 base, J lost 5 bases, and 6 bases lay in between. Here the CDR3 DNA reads TGTGCCAGCAGCTTAGTTTCAAACGAGCAGTACTTC. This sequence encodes CASSLVSNEQYF.

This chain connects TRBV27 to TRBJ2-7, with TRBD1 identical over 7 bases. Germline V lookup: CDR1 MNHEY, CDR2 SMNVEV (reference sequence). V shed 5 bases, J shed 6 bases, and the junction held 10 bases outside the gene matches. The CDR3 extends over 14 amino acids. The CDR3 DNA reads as TGTGCCAGCAGTCCTGCGGACAGGAAGGGCGAGCAGTACTTC. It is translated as CASSPADRKGEQYF.

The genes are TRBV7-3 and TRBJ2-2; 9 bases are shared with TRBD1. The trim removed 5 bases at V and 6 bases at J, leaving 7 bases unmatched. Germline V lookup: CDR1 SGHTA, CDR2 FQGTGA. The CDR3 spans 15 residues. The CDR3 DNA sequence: TGTGCCAGCAGCCCAGACAGGGGGTGGGCCGGGGAGCTGTTTTTT. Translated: CASSPDRGWAGELFF.

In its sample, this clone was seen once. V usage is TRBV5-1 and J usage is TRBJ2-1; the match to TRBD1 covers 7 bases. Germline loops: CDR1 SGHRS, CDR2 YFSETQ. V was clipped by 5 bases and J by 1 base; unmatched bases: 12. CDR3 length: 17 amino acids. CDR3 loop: CASRRDSAPLSYNEQFF. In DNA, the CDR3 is TGCGCCAGCAGAAGGGACAGTGCCCCGTTATCCTACAATGAGCAGTTCTTC. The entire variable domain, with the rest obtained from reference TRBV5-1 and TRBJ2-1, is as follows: KAGVTQTPRYLIKTRGQQVTLSCSPISGHRSVSWYQQTPGQGLQFLFEYFSETQRNKGNFPGRFSGRQFSNSRSEMNVSTLELGDSALYLCASRRDSAPLSYNEQFFGPGTRLTVL.

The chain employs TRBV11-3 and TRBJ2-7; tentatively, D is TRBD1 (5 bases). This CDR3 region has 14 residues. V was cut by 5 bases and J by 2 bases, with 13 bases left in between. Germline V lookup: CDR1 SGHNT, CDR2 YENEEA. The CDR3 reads CASSPGQDPYEQYF. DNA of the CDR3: TGTGCCAGCAGCCCCGGACAAGACCCCTACGAGCAGTACTTC.

CDR3 sequence reads: CASSVLDQPQHF. The DNA of the CDR3 is TGTGCCAGCAGCGTCCTGGATCAGCCCCAGCATTTT. This chain connects TRBV5-4 to TRBJ1-5; unclear D gene. Trimming took 4 bases from V and 5 from J, leaving 7 bases between them. This CDR3 is built from 12 residues. Germline loops: CDR1 SGHNT, CDR2 YYREEE (reference sequence).

This chain's CDR3 is CASRPQISGNTIYF. The CDR3 nucleotides read TGTGCCAGCAGGCCACAGATCTCTGGAAACACCATATATTTT. This chain connects TRBV6-6 to TRBJ1-3; D gene uncertain. The CDR3 sequence is 14 residues long. Germline V CDR1 and CDR2: MNHNY, SVGAGI (reference sequence). Trimming left V 6 bases short and J 0 bases short, with 9 bases between.